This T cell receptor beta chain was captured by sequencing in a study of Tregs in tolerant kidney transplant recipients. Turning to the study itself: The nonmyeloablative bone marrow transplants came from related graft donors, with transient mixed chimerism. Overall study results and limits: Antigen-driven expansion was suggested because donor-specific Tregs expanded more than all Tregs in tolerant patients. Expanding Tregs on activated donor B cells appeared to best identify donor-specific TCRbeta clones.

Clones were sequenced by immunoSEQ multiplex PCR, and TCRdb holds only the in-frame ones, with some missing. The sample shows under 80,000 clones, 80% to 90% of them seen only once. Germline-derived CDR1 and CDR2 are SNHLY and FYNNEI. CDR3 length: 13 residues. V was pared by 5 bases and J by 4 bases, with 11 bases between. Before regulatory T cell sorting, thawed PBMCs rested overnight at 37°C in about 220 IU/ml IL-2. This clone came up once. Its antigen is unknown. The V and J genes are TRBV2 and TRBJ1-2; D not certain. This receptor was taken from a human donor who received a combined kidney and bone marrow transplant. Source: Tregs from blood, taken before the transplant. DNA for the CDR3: TGTGCCAGCAGTTTATCAGGCGTCTATGGCTACACCTTC. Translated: CASSLSGVYGYTF.